Listed below are T cell receptor beta chains from one sample, sequenced in a study of blood T cell repertoires in COVID-19. Libraries were prepared by immunoSEQ multiplex PCR; TCRdb keeps only in-frame clonotypes and omits some of them. The sample contains some 160,000 clones, about 87% of which appear only once. Material for sequencing was peripheral blood. These receptors were collected from a woman aged 70-85 years with COVID-19, enrolled during active disease. Each CDR3 is given with its conserved first and last residue. Each record gives: V gene, clone size, J gene, D gene, CDR3 protein, CDR3 DNA. D genes are given only for firm matches. Expanded clones get a size class; other rows say once, few or many, or leave the size out.

>TRBV18|NA|TRBJ1-3|NA
CASSPPTSNSGNTIYF
TGTGCCAGCTCACCACCAACTTCAAACTCTGGAAACACCATATATTTT
>TRBV19|NA|TRBJ1-5|NA
CASSIDTGSHSNQPQHF
TGTGCCAGTAGTATAGATACAGGCTCCCATAGCAATCAGCCCCAGCATTTT
>TRBV19|NA|TRBJ2-2|NA
CASSHLDGELFF
TGTGCCAGTAGTCATCTAGACGGGGAGCTGTTTTTT
>TRBV7-9|NA|TRBJ2-3|TRBD2
CASSYGGADTQYF
TGTGCCAGCAGCTACGGGGGGGCAGATACGCAGTATTTT
>TRBV27|NA|TRBJ2-7|NA
CASSLSSRGSYEQYF
TGTGCCAGCAGTTTATCGAGCAGGGGTTCCTACGAGCAGTACTTC
>TRBV5-1|NA|TRBJ2-1|NA
CASSPASFYNEQFF
TGCGCCAGCAGTCCGGCTAGCTTCTACAATGAGCAGTTCTTC
>TRBV29-1|NA|TRBJ2-1|NA
CSPQSSYNEQFF
TGCAGCCCACAGAGCTCCTACAATGAGCAGTTCTTC
>TRBV5-8|NA|TRBJ1-2|NA
CASGGRGYGYTF
TGTGCCAGCGGGGGCAGGGGCTATGGCTACACCTTC
>TRBV4-2|few|TRBJ2-7|NA
CASSPLGSPPHEQYF
TGTGCCAGCAGCCCCCTAGGCTCCCCTCCCCACGAGCAGTACTTC
>TRBV9|NA|TRBJ2-1|TRBD2
CASSVSGGPYNEQFF
TGTGCCAGCAGCGTTAGCGGGGGGCCATACAATGAGCAGTTCTTC
>TRBV7-9|NA|TRBJ1-6|NA
CASSPTGLLNSPLHF
TGTGCCAGCAGTCCTACAGGGCTTCTGAATTCACCCCTCCACTTT
>TRBV3-1/TRBV3-2|few|TRBJ1-2|NA
CASSQRTANYGYTF
TGTGCCAGCAGCCAACGGACAGCTAACTATGGCTACACCTTC
>TRBV7-6|NA|TRBJ1-5|NA
CASSLMEGNQPQHF
TGTGCCAGCAGCTTGATGGAGGGTAATCAGCCCCAGCATTTT
>TRBV30|NA|TRBJ1-5|NA
CAWSRAPGNQPQHF
TGTGCCTGGAGTCGAGCACCGGGCAATCAGCCCCAGCATTTT
>TRBV21-1|NA|TRBJ2-7|NA
CASSNDSDSSYEQYF
TGTGCCAGCAGCAATGACAGTGACTCTTCCTACGAGCAGTACTTC
>TRBV27|NA|TRBJ2-5|TRBD1
CASSPRGTGFASYTQETQYF
TGTGCCAGCAGCCCGAGAGGGACAGGGTTTGCCTCGTATACACAAGAGACCCAGTACTTC
>TRBV5-6|NA|TRBJ2-7|TRBD1
CASSLAGTARQYF
TGTGCCAGCAGCTTGGCCGGGACAGCGCGGCAGTACTTC
>TRBV5-1|NA|TRBJ2-7|NA
CASSLEVDSREQYF
TGCGCCAGCAGCTTGGAAGTGGACTCTCGCGAGCAGTACTTC
>TRBV3-1/TRBV3-2|NA|TRBJ2-5|TRBD1
CASSPPGQDQAQYF
TGTGCCAGCAGCCCGCCCGGACAGGACCAGGCCCAGTACTTC
>TRBV6-5|once|TRBJ1-1|TRBD1
CASSLDRAERGAFF
TGTGCCAGCAGCCTCGACAGGGCCGAACGAGGAGCTTTCTTT
>TRBV2|NA|TRBJ2-1|TRBD1
CASNIRDRGGEQFF
TGTGCCAGCAATATCCGGGACAGGGGAGGTGAGCAGTTCTTC
>TRBV19|NA|TRBJ2-1|NA
CASSAKKGDQNNEQFF
TGTGCCAGTAGTGCCAAAAAGGGGGACCAAAACAATGAGCAGTTCTTC
>TRBV28|once|TRBJ1-5|NA
CASRPTETNQPQHF
TGTGCCAGCAGACCGACAGAGACCAATCAGCCCCAGCATTTT
>TRBV28|NA|TRBJ1-5|NA
CASSFRQGLNQPQHF
TGTGCCAGCAGTTTTCGCCAGGGGCTAAATCAGCCCCAGCATTTT
>TRBV6-5|NA|TRBJ1-1|TRBD1
CASRADRGNTEAFF
TGTGCCAGCAGAGCTGACAGGGGGAACACTGAAGCTTTCTTT
>TRBV30|NA|TRBJ1-5|TRBD1
CAWSGTGRSRQPQHF
TGTGCCTGGAGTGGGACAGGCCGGAGTAGGCAGCCCCAGCATTTT
>TRBV28|NA|TRBJ2-7|NA
CASSPSVEPYEQYF
TGTGCCAGCAGCCCCTCAGTGGAGCCGTACGAGCAGTACTTC
>TRBV18|NA|TRBJ2-1|TRBD2
CASSPPSGAHNEQFF
TGTGCCAGCTCCCCGCCCAGCGGGGCCCACAATGAGCAGTTCTTC
>TRBV19|NA|TRBJ1-2|TRBD1
CASSRDSNYGYTF
TGTGCCAGTAGTCGGGACAGTAACTATGGCTACACCTTC
>TRBV19|NA|TRBJ2-5|NA
CASSGRRGETQYF
TGTGCCAGTAGTGGGCGAAGGGGAGAGACCCAGTACTTC
>TRBV5-6|NA|TRBJ1-1|NA
CASSPGSMNTEAFF
TGTGCCAGCAGCCCGGGATCAATGAACACTGAAGCTTTCTTT
>TRBV19|NA|TRBJ2-1|TRBD2
CASSIERGSHNEQFF
TGTGCCAGTAGTATTGAGCGGGGGTCCCACAATGAGCAGTTCTTC
>TRBV19|NA|TRBJ1-2|NA
CASSPGAQSVSGYAF
TGTGCCAGTAGTCCTGGGGCACAGTCCGTATCAGGCTACGCCTTC
>TRBV10-3|NA|TRBJ1-4|NA
CAISESEGLGEKLFF
TGTGCCATCAGTGAGTCGGAGGGGCTGGGTGAAAAACTGTTTTTT
>TRBV5-6|NA|TRBJ1-5|NA
CASSRAGAPQHF
TGTGCCAGCAGCAGGGCGGGGGCGCCCCAGCATTTT
>TRBV15|NA|TRBJ2-3|TRBD2
CATSRGGLAASTDTQYF
TGTGCCACCAGCAGGGGGGGACTAGCGGCTAGCACAGATACGCAGTATTTT
>TRBV6-5|NA|TRBJ1-4|NA
CASSYSRGSDEKLFF
TGTGCCAGCAGTTACTCGCGGGGCAGCGATGAAAAACTGTTTTTT
>TRBV6-5|NA|TRBJ2-2|NA
CASSPGFGGELFF
TGTGCCAGCAGCCCGGGTTTTGGCGGGGAGCTGTTTTTT
>TRBV19|NA|TRBJ1-5|TRBD1
CASSRMGQGAGQPQHF
TGTGCCAGTAGCCGAATGGGACAGGGGGCCGGTCAGCCCCAGCATTTT
>TRBV19|NA|TRBJ1-2|TRBD1
CASSIGGQGERRYGYTF
TGTGCCAGTAGTATAGGCGGACAGGGGGAAAGGAGATATGGCTACACCTTC
>TRBV12-3/TRBV12-4|NA|TRBJ1-6|NA
CASSFSGNSPLHF
TGTGCCAGCAGTTTTTCAGGGAATTCACCCCTCCACTTT
>TRBV29-1|NA|TRBJ2-5|TRBD2
CSGSPPGGGETQYF
TGCAGCGGATCACCGCCCGGGGGGGGAGAGACCCAGTACTTC
>TRBV5-5|NA|TRBJ1-4|NA
CASSLGGQSNEKLFF
TGTGCCAGCAGCTTGGGGGGGCAGAGTAATGAAAAACTGTTTTTT
>TRBV5-6|once|TRBJ2-4|NA
CASSLRTDPRRIQYF
TGTGCCAGCAGCTTGCGGACAGATCCAAGGAGGATTCAGTACTTC
>TRBV5-4|NA|TRBJ1-1|NA
CASSLAEQGWTEAFF
TGTGCCAGCAGCTTGGCCGAGCAGGGATGGACTGAAGCTTTCTTT